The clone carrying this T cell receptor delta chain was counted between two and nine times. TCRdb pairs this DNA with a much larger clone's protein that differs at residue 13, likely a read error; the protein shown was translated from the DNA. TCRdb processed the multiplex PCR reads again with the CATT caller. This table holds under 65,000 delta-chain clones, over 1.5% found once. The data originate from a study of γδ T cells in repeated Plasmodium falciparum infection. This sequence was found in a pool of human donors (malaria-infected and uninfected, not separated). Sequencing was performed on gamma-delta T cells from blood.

CDR3: CAFTAKWGYDKLTF. For the CDR3, the DNA is TGTGCCTTTACGGCCAAATGGGGGTACGATAAACTCACCTTT. This rearrangement joins TRDV3 to TRDJ1; maybe TRDD3 (6 bases). The CDR3 length is 14 residues. Germline CDR1 is TVYSNPD and CDR2 is GDNSRS (reference sequence).